This is a list of T cell receptor beta chains from one sample in a study of lymphopenia after photon versus proton radiotherapy. Sequenced by immunoSEQ multiplex PCR; TCRdb stores in-frame clones only, minus some. Of tens of thousands of clones in the sample, about 85% were seen once. Sequencing used peripheral blood, obtained from a patient treated with photon-based radiotherapy. Receptors originate from a man aged 35 to 55 with gastric cancer. Each CDR3 is given with its conserved first and last residue. A D gene is named only where the DNA matches it firmly. The size of a clone is reported for some rows only, either as once, few or many, or as a class for expanded clones.

. | TRBJ1-1 | . | TRBV5-1 | CASREYTEAFF | TGCGCCAGCAGGGAATACACTGAAGCTTTCTTT
. | TRBJ1-1 | TRBD1 | TRBV30 | CAWSVGQAARTEAFF | TGTGCCTGGAGTGTGGGACAGGCCGCCCGGACTGAAGCTTTCTTT
. | TRBJ2-7 | . | TRBV15 | CATSRAGRDYEQYF | TGTGCCACCAGCAGAGCCGGCAGGGACTACGAGCAGTACTTC
. | TRBJ1-1 | . | TRBV18 | CASSPNSALLGGF | TGTGCCAGCTCACCTAACTCGGCCCTTTTGGGAGGCTTT
. | TRBJ1-1 | TRBD1 | TRBV9 | CASSVSSDRGLTEAFF | TGTGCCAGCAGCGTATCCTCGGACAGGGGGCTTACTGAAGCTTTCTTT
. | TRBJ2-7 | . | TRBV6-5 | CASSYSEGEGEQYF | TGTGCCAGCAGTTACTCGGAGGGAGAGGGCGAGCAGTACTTC
. | TRBJ2-5 | TRBD1 | TRBV5-1 | CASSSTGTAKETQYF | TGCGCCAGCAGCTCGACCGGGACAGCCAAAGAGACCCAGTACTTC
. | TRBJ1-2 | . | TRBV19 | CASSILGRVGYTF | TGTGCCAGTAGTATTCTGGGCAGGGTTGGCTACACCTTC
. | TRBJ1-4 | . | TRBV19 | CASSFTDHNEKLFF | TGTGCCAGTAGCTTTACGGACCATAATGAAAAACTGTTTTTT
. | TRBJ2-1 | . | TRBV2 | CASRPYNEQFF | TGTGCCAGCAGACCTTACAATGAGCAGTTCTTC
. | TRBJ1-2 | TRBD1 | TRBV5-5 | CASSLVGGAVNYGYTF | TGTGCCAGCAGCTTGGTAGGGGGCGCTGTTAACTATGGCTACACCTTC
once | TRBJ2-7 | TRBD2 | TRBV4-2 | CASSQTTSGGYREQYF | TGTGCCAGCAGCCAGACTACTAGCGGGGGGTATCGGGAGCAGTACTTC
. | TRBJ2-2 | . | TRBV13 | CASSFSAGSNTGELFF | TGTGCCAGCAGCTTTTCCGCGGGGTCGAACACCGGGGAGCTGTTTTTT
once | TRBJ1-2 | TRBD1 | TRBV2 | CASSGAGGYGYTF | TGTGCCAGCAGTGGGGCAGGGGGGTATGGCTACACCTTC
. | TRBJ2-5 | . | TRBV6-1 | CASSELRGETQYF | TGTGCCAGCAGTGAACTAAGAGGGGAGACCCAGTACTTC
few | TRBJ1-5 | . | TRBV5-6 | CASSLGNSNQPQHF | TGTGCCAGCAGCTTGGGCAATAGCAATCAGCCCCAGCATTTT
. | TRBJ1-5 | TRBD1 | TRBV7-6 | CASSLGPGGGNQPQHF | TGTGCCAGCAGCTTGGGGCCAGGGGGCGGCAATCAGCCCCAGCATTTT
. | TRBJ2-5 | TRBD1 | TRBV28 | CASSLLQGARETQYF | TGTGCCAGCAGTTTATTACAGGGGGCCAGAGAGACCCAGTACTTC
. | TRBJ1-6 | . | TRBV7-2 | CASSPRLVRVALSPLHF | TGTGCCAGCAGCCCCCGCCTGGTCAGGGTCGCCCTTTCACCCCTCCACTTT
. | TRBJ1-6 | . | TRBV5-6 | CASSRNYNSPLHF | TGTGCCAGCAGCCGGAACTATAATTCACCCCTCCACTTT